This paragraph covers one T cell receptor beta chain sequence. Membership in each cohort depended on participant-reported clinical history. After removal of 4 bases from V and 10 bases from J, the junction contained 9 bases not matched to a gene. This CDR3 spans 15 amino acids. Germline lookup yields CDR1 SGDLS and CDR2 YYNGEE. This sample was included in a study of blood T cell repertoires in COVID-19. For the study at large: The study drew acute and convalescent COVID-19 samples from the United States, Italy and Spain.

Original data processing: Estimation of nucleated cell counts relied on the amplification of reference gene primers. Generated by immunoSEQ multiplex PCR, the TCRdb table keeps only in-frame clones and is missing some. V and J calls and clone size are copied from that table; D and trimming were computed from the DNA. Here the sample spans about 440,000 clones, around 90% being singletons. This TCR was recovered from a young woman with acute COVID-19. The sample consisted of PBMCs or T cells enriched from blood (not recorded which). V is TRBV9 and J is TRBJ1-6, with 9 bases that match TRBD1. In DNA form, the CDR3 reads TGTGCCAGCAGCATAAGAGGGACAGGGAACTCACCCCTCCACTTT. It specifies CASSIRGTGNSPLHF.